The following is a T cell receptor beta chain sequence with its context. V was cut by 5 bases and J by 10 bases, with 15 bases left in between. Germline V gene lookup returns CDR1 DFQATT and CDR2 SNEGSKA (reference sequence). This CDR3 is 12 amino acids long. This entry comes from a study of patients and donors after allogeneic stem cell transplantation. TCRdb called the RT-PCR reads again in MiXCR, with one record for every CDR3 protein. There are roughly 940,000 distinct CDR3 sequences in the sample; about a sixth occur only once, and 5% to 6.5% lies in the top ten. Sequencing was carried out using blood, either unsorted or a sorted T cell fraction (not recorded which). This TCR was recovered from a human donor who was either an allogeneic HSCT recipient or a stem cell or donor lymphocyte infusion donor (not recorded which). It is not recorded whose cells these are; they may come from a transplant donor. The V and J genes are TRBV20-1 and TRBJ2-1; D is possibly TRBD2 (6 bases). CDR3 sequence (DNA): TGCAGTGCTTACGACCATGCGGGGGAGCAGTTCTTC. It encodes CSAYDHAGEQFF.